A selection of T cell receptor beta chains follows, all from one sample in a study of blood T cell repertoires in COVID-19. Sequencing used immunoSEQ multiplex PCR; TCRdb keeps in-frame clones, though not all of them. The repertoire holds more than 95,000 clones, with approximately 85% as singletons. What was sequenced was peripheral blood. The receptors originated from a woman older than 75 with acute or convalescent COVID-19. Each CDR3 is given with its conserved first and last residue. The order of the fields is D gene, clone size, V gene, J gene, CDR3 protein, CDR3 DNA. D genes are given only for firm matches. Only part of the rows carry a size: once, few, many, or a class if the clone is expanded.

D gene: TRBD1
clone size: .
V gene: TRBV4-1
J gene: TRBJ2-2
CDR3 protein: CASSRSDRGGGKTGELFF
CDR3 DNA: TGCGCCAGCAGCCGATCGGACAGGGGGGGAGGCAAAACCGGGGAGCTGTTTTTT

D gene: TRBD2
clone size: .
V gene: TRBV9
J gene: TRBJ2-3
CDR3 protein: CASSETAGGAGTQYF
CDR3 DNA: TGTGCCAGCAGCGAGACGGCGGGGGGGGCCGGAACGCAGTATTTT

D gene: .
clone size: .
V gene: TRBV4-1
J gene: TRBJ1-1
CDR3 protein: CASSHDRMNTEAFF
CDR3 DNA: TGCGCCAGCAGCCACGACAGAATGAACACTGAAGCTTTCTTT

D gene: TRBD2
clone size: .
V gene: TRBV2
J gene: TRBJ2-1
CDR3 protein: CASSEPRGGLNEQFF
CDR3 DNA: TGTGCCAGCAGTGAACCCCGGGGGGGCCTGAATGAGCAGTTCTTC

D gene: TRBD1
clone size: .
V gene: TRBV18
J gene: TRBJ1-1
CDR3 protein: CASSPGTAEAFF
CDR3 DNA: TGTGCCAGCTCACCAGGGACAGCTGAAGCTTTCTTT

D gene: .
clone size: .
V gene: TRBV3-1/TRBV3-2
J gene: TRBJ1-1
CDR3 protein: CASSSPAGGAFF
CDR3 DNA: TGTGCCAGCAGCTCGCCCGCGGGAGGAGCTTTCTTT

D gene: .
clone size: once
V gene: TRBV10-3
J gene: TRBJ1-1
CDR3 protein: CAIGRDLNTEAFF
CDR3 DNA: TGTGCCATCGGCAGGGATCTGAACACTGAAGCTTTCTTT

D gene: .
clone size: .
V gene: TRBV5-1
J gene: TRBJ2-2
CDR3 protein: CASSQSAYTSGESNAGELFF
CDR3 DNA: TGCGCCAGCAGCCAGAGCGCTTATACCTCAGGGGAGAGTAACGCCGGGGAGCTGTTTTTT

D gene: .
clone size: .
V gene: TRBV4-1
J gene: TRBJ1-2
CDR3 protein: CASSQVQAYGYTF
CDR3 DNA: TGCGCCAGCAGCCAAGTACAGGCCTATGGCTACACCTTC

D gene: .
clone size: .
V gene: TRBV7-3
J gene: TRBJ2-2
CDR3 protein: CASSQSPLRGELFF
CDR3 DNA: TGTGCCAGCAGCCAATCCCCCTTGAGGGGGGAGCTGTTTTTT

D gene: TRBD1
clone size: .
V gene: TRBV14
J gene: TRBJ1-2
CDR3 protein: CASSLRTGGAYGYTF
CDR3 DNA: TGTGCCAGCAGCCTAAGAACAGGGGGCGCCTATGGCTACACCTTC

D gene: .
clone size: .
V gene: TRBV9
J gene: TRBJ2-2
CDR3 protein: CASSTGTPNTGELFF
CDR3 DNA: TGTGCCAGCAGCACCGGGACACCGAACACCGGGGAGCTGTTTTTT

D gene: .
clone size: .
V gene: TRBV7-9
J gene: TRBJ1-2
CDR3 protein: CASSLVTGDGYTF
CDR3 DNA: TGTGCCAGCAGCTTAGTAACGGGGGATGGCTACACCTTC

D gene: .
clone size: .
V gene: TRBV5-1
J gene: TRBJ1-1
CDR3 protein: CASSLGQGFTEAFF
CDR3 DNA: TGCGCCAGCAGCTTGGGCCAGGGGTTCACTGAAGCTTTCTTT

D gene: .
clone size: .
V gene: TRBV11-1
J gene: TRBJ2-2
CDR3 protein: CASSLDIRTGELFF
CDR3 DNA: TGTGCCAGCAGCTTGGACATAAGGACCGGGGAGCTGTTTTTT

D gene: TRBD1
clone size: .
V gene: TRBV6-5
J gene: TRBJ1-5
CDR3 protein: CASRVGQANQPQHF
CDR3 DNA: TGTGCCAGCAGGGTGGGACAGGCTAATCAGCCCCAGCATTTT

D gene: TRBD1
clone size: once
V gene: TRBV18
J gene: TRBJ1-5
CDR3 protein: CASSQGTVNQPQHF
CDR3 DNA: TGTGCCAGCTCACAAGGGACAGTCAATCAGCCCCAGCATTTT

D gene: .
clone size: .
V gene: TRBV10-3
J gene: TRBJ1-1
CDR3 protein: CAISSFTGNTEAFF
CDR3 DNA: TGTGCCATCAGCAGTTTTACAGGGAACACTGAAGCTTTCTTT

D gene: .
clone size: .
V gene: TRBV21-1
J gene: TRBJ1-2
CDR3 protein: CASNRGRYNYGYTF
CDR3 DNA: TGTGCCAGCAACCGGGGGAGGTATAACTATGGCTACACCTTC

D gene: TRBD2
clone size: few
V gene: TRBV5-1
J gene: TRBJ2-3
CDR3 protein: CASSLVQAGADTQYF
CDR3 DNA: TGCGCCAGCAGCTTGGTTCAGGCGGGAGCAGATACGCAGTATTTT

D gene: .
clone size: .
V gene: TRBV19
J gene: TRBJ1-2
CDR3 protein: CASQPGEEGYTF
CDR3 DNA: TGTGCCAGCCAACCGGGAGAGGAAGGCTACACCTTC

D gene: TRBD2
clone size: .
V gene: TRBV4-2
J gene: TRBJ2-1
CDR3 protein: CASSQDLAGGINEQFF
CDR3 DNA: TGTGCCAGCAGCCAAGACCTAGCGGGGGGGATCAATGAGCAGTTCTTC

D gene: TRBD1
clone size: few
V gene: TRBV9
J gene: TRBJ1-6
CDR3 protein: CASSLRRDRDYSPLHF
CDR3 DNA: TGTGCCAGCAGCCTCCGAAGGGACAGGGATTATTCACCCCTCCACTTT

D gene: .
clone size: .
V gene: TRBV5-1
J gene: TRBJ2-5
CDR3 protein: CASSFDMRETQYF
CDR3 DNA: TGCGCCAGCAGCTTTGATATGCGGGAGACCCAGTACTTC

D gene: .
clone size: .
V gene: TRBV9
J gene: TRBJ1-1
CDR3 protein: CASSGGGAMNTEAFF
CDR3 DNA: TGTGCCAGCTCCGGCGGGGGGGCGATGAACACTGAAGCTTTCTTT

D gene: TRBD2
clone size: .
V gene: TRBV29-1
J gene: TRBJ2-1
CDR3 protein: CSVVGRAEQFF
CDR3 DNA: TGCAGCGTTGTAGGGAGGGCTGAGCAGTTCTTC

D gene: TRBD1
clone size: .
V gene: TRBV7-8
J gene: TRBJ1-2
CDR3 protein: CASSSRRDSPRGYTF
CDR3 DNA: TGTGCCAGCAGCTCCCGCCGGGACAGCCCTAGGGGCTACACCTTC

D gene: .
clone size: .
V gene: TRBV28
J gene: TRBJ1-1
CDR3 protein: CASKSYGNTEAFF
CDR3 DNA: TGTGCCAGCAAGTCCTATGGGAACACTGAAGCTTTCTTT

D gene: .
clone size: .
V gene: TRBV19
J gene: TRBJ1-6
CDR3 protein: CASRVRGTKNNSPLHF
CDR3 DNA: TGTGCCAGTAGGGTAAGGGGGACTAAGAATAATTCACCCCTCCACTTT

D gene: .
clone size: .
V gene: TRBV27
J gene: TRBJ1-5
CDR3 protein: CASRSGVSNQPQHF
CDR3 DNA: TGTGCCAGCCGCTCGGGTGTTAGCAATCAGCCCCAGCATTTT

D gene: .
clone size: .
V gene: TRBV15
J gene: TRBJ1-1
CDR3 protein: CATSRWPRVTEAFF
CDR3 DNA: TGTGCCACCAGCAGGTGGCCGCGGGTCACTGAAGCTTTCTTT

D gene: TRBD1
clone size: .
V gene: TRBV19
J gene: TRBJ2-1
CDR3 protein: CASSPRGLGEQFF
CDR3 DNA: TGTGCCAGTAGTCCCAGGGGGCTGGGTGAGCAGTTCTTC

D gene: .
clone size: .
V gene: TRBV19
J gene: TRBJ2-5
CDR3 protein: CASNRGGSQETQYF
CDR3 DNA: TGTGCCAGTAATAGGGGGGGCTCCCAAGAGACCCAGTACTTC

D gene: TRBD1
clone size: .
V gene: TRBV15
J gene: TRBJ1-1
CDR3 protein: CATSRATGGTEAFF
CDR3 DNA: TGTGCCACCAGCAGAGCTACAGGGGGCACTGAAGCTTTCTTT

D gene: TRBD1
clone size: .
V gene: TRBV24-1
J gene: TRBJ1-2
CDR3 protein: CATSDPTGRTYGYTF
CDR3 DNA: TGTGCCACCAGTGACCCGACAGGGAGGACCTATGGCTACACCTTC

D gene: TRBD1
clone size: .
V gene: TRBV5-1
J gene: TRBJ1-1
CDR3 protein: CASSFGTGGTLTPEAFF
CDR3 DNA: TGCGCCAGCAGCTTTGGGACAGGGGGCACTCTCACCCCTGAAGCTTTCTTT

D gene: .
clone size: .
V gene: TRBV7-2
J gene: TRBJ1-1
CDR3 protein: CASFPGWGRITEAFF
CDR3 DNA: TGTGCCAGCTTCCCCGGTTGGGGGCGGATCACTGAAGCTTTCTTT

D gene: .
clone size: .
V gene: TRBV3-1/TRBV3-2
J gene: TRBJ1-2
CDR3 protein: CASSQAGGHTF
CDR3 DNA: TGTGCCAGCAGCCAAGCCGGCGGGCACACCTTC

D gene: .
clone size: .
V gene: TRBV5-4
J gene: TRBJ2-6
CDR3 protein: CASSPWARAGANVLTF
CDR3 DNA: TGTGCCAGCAGCCCATGGGCGAGGGCTGGGGCCAACGTCCTGACTTTC

D gene: .
clone size: .
V gene: TRBV28
J gene: TRBJ1-5
CDR3 protein: CASNNRAAGRPQHF
CDR3 DNA: TGTGCCAGCAACAACAGAGCCGCGGGTCGGCCCCAGCATTTT

D gene: .
clone size: .
V gene: TRBV5-1
J gene: TRBJ1-1
CDR3 protein: CASSPNTGTTEAFF
CDR3 DNA: TGCGCCAGCAGCCCTAACACAGGGACGACTGAAGCTTTCTTT

D gene: .
clone size: .
V gene: TRBV7-9
J gene: TRBJ2-1
CDR3 protein: CASSYRVSSYNEQFF
CDR3 DNA: TGTGCCAGCAGCTACAGGGTTAGCTCCTACAATGAGCAGTTCTTC

D gene: .
clone size: .
V gene: TRBV2
J gene: TRBJ1-1
CDR3 protein: CASAPNTEAFF
CDR3 DNA: TGTGCCAGCGCGCCGAACACTGAAGCTTTCTTT

D gene: .
clone size: .
V gene: TRBV4-2
J gene: TRBJ1-1
CDR3 protein: CASTQKQGNTEAFF
CDR3 DNA: TGTGCCAGCACCCAGAAACAGGGAAACACTGAAGCTTTCTTT

D gene: .
clone size: .
V gene: TRBV27
J gene: TRBJ2-3
CDR3 protein: CASSKDTSSTDTQYF
CDR3 DNA: TGTGCCAGCAGTAAGGACACGTCTAGCACAGATACGCAGTATTTT

D gene: TRBD2
clone size: .
V gene: TRBV29-1
J gene: TRBJ2-3
CDR3 protein: CSVGRAGGLGDTQYF
CDR3 DNA: TGCAGCGTTGGGCGAGCGGGGGGCCTCGGGGATACGCAGTATTTT

D gene: .
clone size: few
V gene: TRBV5-6
J gene: TRBJ1-2
CDR3 protein: CASSLGRVGRGYTF
CDR3 DNA: TGTGCCAGCAGCTTGGGCAGGGTGGGTAGAGGCTACACCTTC

D gene: .
clone size: .
V gene: TRBV7-2
J gene: TRBJ2-3
CDR3 protein: CASSLGQNTQYF
CDR3 DNA: TGTGCCAGCAGCCTCGGACAGAATACGCAGTATTTT

D gene: TRBD2
clone size: .
V gene: TRBV5-1
J gene: TRBJ2-5
CDR3 protein: CASSSSVGAGGRETQYF
CDR3 DNA: TGCGCCAGCAGCTCATCCGTGGGAGCGGGGGGGCGAGAGACCCAGTACTTC

D gene: .
clone size: once
V gene: TRBV3-1/TRBV3-2
J gene: TRBJ2-1
CDR3 protein: CASSPGLMGSSYNEQFF
CDR3 DNA: TGTGCCAGCAGCCCGGGATTGATGGGGAGCTCCTACAATGAGCAGTTCTTC

D gene: .
clone size: .
V gene: TRBV18
J gene: TRBJ1-5
CDR3 protein: CASSKQGKDQPQHF
CDR3 DNA: TGTGCCAGCTCAAAACAGGGTAAAGATCAGCCCCAGCATTTT

D gene: .
clone size: .
V gene: TRBV5-1
J gene: TRBJ1-1
CDR3 protein: CASSLERSGTEAFF
CDR3 DNA: TGCGCCAGCAGCTTGGAGAGGTCCGGCACTGAAGCTTTCTTT

D gene: TRBD2
clone size: .
V gene: TRBV4-1
J gene: TRBJ2-7
CDR3 protein: CASSGSYEQYF
CDR3 DNA: TGCGCCTCTAGCGGGAGCTACGAGCAGTACTTC

D gene: TRBD1
clone size: .
V gene: TRBV28
J gene: TRBJ1-6
CDR3 protein: CASSGTGGGSPLHF
CDR3 DNA: TGTGCCAGCAGTGGGACAGGGGGTGGTTCACCCCTCCACTTT

D gene: .
clone size: .
V gene: TRBV4-2
J gene: TRBJ1-4
CDR3 protein: CASSQDRQGSEKLFF
CDR3 DNA: TGTGCCAGCAGCCAAGATAGGCAGGGGAGTGAAAAACTGTTTTTT

D gene: .
clone size: .
V gene: TRBV6-4
J gene: TRBJ1-6
CDR3 protein: CASSEAGTGSPLHF
CDR3 DNA: TGTGCCAGCAGTGAGGCGGGGACTGGCTCACCCCTCCACTTT

D gene: .
clone size: .
V gene: TRBV4-2
J gene: TRBJ1-1
CDR3 protein: CASSQDRGGKAFF
CDR3 DNA: TGTGCCAGCAGCCAAGACCGGGGGGGGAAAGCTTTCTTT

D gene: TRBD1
clone size: .
V gene: TRBV19
J gene: TRBJ1-2
CDR3 protein: CASSTGTGAFVYGYTF
CDR3 DNA: TGTGCCAGTAGTACCGGGACAGGGGCCTTCGTCTATGGCTACACCTTC

D gene: .
clone size: .
V gene: TRBV7-2
J gene: TRBJ1-6
CDR3 protein: CASSIQGRDSPLHF
CDR3 DNA: TGTGCCAGCAGCATACAGGGTAGGGATTCACCCCTCCACTTT

D gene: TRBD2
clone size: .
V gene: TRBV29-1
J gene: TRBJ2-3
CDR3 protein: CSVEAGGSVSTDTQYF
CDR3 DNA: TGCAGCGTCGAAGCGGGGGGATCCGTTAGCACAGATACGCAGTATTTT